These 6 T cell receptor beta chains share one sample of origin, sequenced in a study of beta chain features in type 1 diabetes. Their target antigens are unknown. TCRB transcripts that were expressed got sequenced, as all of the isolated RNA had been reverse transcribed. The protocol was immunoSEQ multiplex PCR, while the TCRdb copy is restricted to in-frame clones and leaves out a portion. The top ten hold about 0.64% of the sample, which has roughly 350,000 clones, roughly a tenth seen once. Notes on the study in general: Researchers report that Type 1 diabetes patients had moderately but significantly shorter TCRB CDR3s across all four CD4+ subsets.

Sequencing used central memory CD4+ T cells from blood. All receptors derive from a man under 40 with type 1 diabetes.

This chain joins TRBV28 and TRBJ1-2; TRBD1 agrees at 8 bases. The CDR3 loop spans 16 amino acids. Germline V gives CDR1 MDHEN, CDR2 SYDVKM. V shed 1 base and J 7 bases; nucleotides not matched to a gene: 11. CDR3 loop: CASSLSVGQGRGGYTF. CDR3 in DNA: TGTGCCAGCAGTTTATCCGTCGGACAGGGACGTGGTGGCTACACCTTC.

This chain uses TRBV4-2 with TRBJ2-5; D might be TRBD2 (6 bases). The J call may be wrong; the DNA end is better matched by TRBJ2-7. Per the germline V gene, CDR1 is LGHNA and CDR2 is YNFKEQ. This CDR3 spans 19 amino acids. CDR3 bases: TGTGCCAGCAGCCAAGACGTGACAGAGGAGGCGGGGACCCTCTACGAGCAGTACTTC. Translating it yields CASSQDVTEEAGTLYEQYF.

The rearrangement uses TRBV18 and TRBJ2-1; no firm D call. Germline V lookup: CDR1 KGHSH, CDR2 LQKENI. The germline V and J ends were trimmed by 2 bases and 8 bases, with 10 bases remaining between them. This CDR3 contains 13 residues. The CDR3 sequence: CASSPNLFDEQFF. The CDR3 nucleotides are TGTGCCAGCTCACCAAATCTATTCGATGAGCAGTTCTTC.

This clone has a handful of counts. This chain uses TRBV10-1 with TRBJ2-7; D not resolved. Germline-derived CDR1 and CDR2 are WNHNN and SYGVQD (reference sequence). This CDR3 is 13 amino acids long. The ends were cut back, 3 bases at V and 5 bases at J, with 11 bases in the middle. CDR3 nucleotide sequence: TGCGCCAGCAGTGAATTCAATGGGAACGAGCAGTACTTC. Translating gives CASSEFNGNEQYF.

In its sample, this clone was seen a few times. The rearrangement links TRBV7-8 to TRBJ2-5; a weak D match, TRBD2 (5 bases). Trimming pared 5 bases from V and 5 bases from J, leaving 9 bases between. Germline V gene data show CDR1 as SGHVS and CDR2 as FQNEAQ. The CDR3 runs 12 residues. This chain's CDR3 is CASSPSGETQYF. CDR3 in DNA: TGTGCCAGCAGCCCCTCGGGGGAGACCCAGTACTTC.

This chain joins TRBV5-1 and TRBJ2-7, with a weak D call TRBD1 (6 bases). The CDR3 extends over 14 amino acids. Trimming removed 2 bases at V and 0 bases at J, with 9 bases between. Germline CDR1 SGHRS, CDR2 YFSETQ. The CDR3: CASSLTGYSYEQYF. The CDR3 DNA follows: TGCGCCAGCAGCTTAACAGGGTACTCCTACGAGCAGTACTTC.